The rows below give T cell receptor beta chains drawn from one sample of a study of response to subunit inactivated influenza vaccine. TCRdb called the RT-PCR reads again in MiXCR, with one record for every CDR3 protein. Of roughly 540,000 distinct CDR3 sequences in the sample, roughly 25% were seen once. This sample also belongs to another study, concerning T cells expressing NK-cell markers.

The sample was CD4+ T cells sorted from PBMCs, taken 11 to 12 days after vaccination. All receptors come from a man aged 45 to 65 who received an inactivated influenza vaccine. Both conserved end residues are part of each CDR3. Fields, in order: clone size, D gene, V gene, J gene, CDR3 protein, CDR3 DNA. D genes are given only for firm matches. Expanded clones are given a class, and other clones once, few, many or no size at all.

>.|.|TRBV20-1|TRBJ2-7
CSARGGAGYEQYF
TGCAGTGCTAGAGGGGGGGCTGGCTACGAGCAGTACTTC
>.|.|TRBV4-2|TRBJ2-2
CASSQDVAASDTWELFF
TGTGCCAGCAGCCAAGACGTGGCAGCTAGCGACACCTGGGAGCTGTTTTTT
>many|TRBD2|TRBV4-3|TRBJ2-1
CASSQELGASGGHEQFF
TGCGCCAGCAGCCAAGAGCTAGGGGCTAGCGGGGGGCATGAGCAGTTCTTC
>few|TRBD2|TRBV4-2|TRBJ2-7
CASSAPGLAGPYEQYF
TGTGCCAGCAGCGCGCCGGGACTAGCGGGTCCCTACGAGCAGTACTTC
>few|TRBD2|TRBV28|TRBJ2-2
CASSILAGGPITGELFF
TGTGCCAGCAGTATCCTAGCGGGAGGGCCTATCACCGGGGAGCTGTTTTTT
>.|.|TRBV12-3/TRBV12-4|TRBJ2-6
CASIAGANVLTF
TGTGCCAGCATCGCCGGGGCCAACGTCCTGACTTTC
>few|.|TRBV3-1|TRBJ2-7
CASSQELRGYEQYF
TGTGCCAGCAGCCAAGAGCTCAGGGGTTACGAGCAGTACTTC
>few|.|TRBV11-2|TRBJ2-2
CASSLVISSTGELFF
TGTGCCAGCAGCTTAGTCATATCGAGCACCGGGGAGCTGTTTTTT
>.|.|TRBV3-1|TRBJ1-6
CASSQDSTGRSPLHF
TGTGCCAGCAGCCAAGATAGTACAGGGAGGTCACCCCTCCACTTT
>few|.|TRBV11-3|TRBJ2-1
CASSTLRDGDNEQFF
TGTGCCAGCAGCACACTCCGGGACGGTGACAATGAGCAGTTCTTC
>few|.|TRBV10-3|TRBJ1-2
CAISRSAGTGEGVYTF
TGTGCCATCAGTAGATCGGCCGGGACGGGTGAAGGAGTCTACACCTTC
>.|.|TRBV5-6|TRBJ2-7
CASSLGVGTYSYEQYF
TGTGCCAGCAGCTTGGGGGTGGGGACGTACTCCTACGAGCAGTACTTC
>.|TRBD2|TRBV9|TRBJ2-5
CASSGLAGAQETQYF
TGTGCCAGCAGCGGACTAGCGGGAGCTCAAGAGACCCAGTACTTC
>few|TRBD2|TRBV25-1|TRBJ2-3
CASSELAGADTQYF
TGTGCCAGCAGTGAACTAGCGGGGGCCGATACGCAGTATTTT
>.|.|TRBV6-2/TRBV6-3|TRBJ1-5
CASSLTPVAQPQHF
TGTGCCAGCAGTCTAACCCCCGTTGCTCAGCCCCAGCATTTT
>few|TRBD1|TRBV15|TRBJ2-7
CATSRDRGATYEQYF
TGTGCCACCAGCAGGGACAGGGGGGCGACCTACGAGCAGTACTTC
>few|.|TRBV12-3/TRBV12-4|TRBJ1-5
CASIRGYGNQPQHF
TGTGCCAGCATAAGGGGCTACGGCAATCAGCCCCAGCATTTT
>.|TRBD1|TRBV6-4|TRBJ2-3
CASRDRIYTDTQYF
TGTGCCAGCCGGGACAGGATTTACACAGATACGCAGTATTTT
>.|.|TRBV4-2|TRBJ2-1
CASSLATGTYNEQFF
TGTGCCAGCAGCCTAGCTACAGGGACCTACAATGAGCAGTTCTTC
>few|.|TRBV28|TRBJ2-3
CASSLGGKLSDTQYF
TGTGCCAGCAGTTTAGGGGGGAAGTTGTCAGATACGCAGTATTTT
>many|.|TRBV12-3/TRBV12-4|TRBJ1-2
CASRPTENYGYTF
TGTGCCAGCAGACCTACAGAGAACTATGGCTACACCTTC
>.|.|TRBV19|TRBJ2-3
CASSPADVADTQYF
TGTGCCAGTAGTCCTGCAGACGTAGCAGATACGCAGTATTTT
>many|TRBD2|TRBV28|TRBJ2-3
CASTTTSGGPRGTQYF
TGTGCCAGCACCACCACTAGCGGGGGGCCCAGGGGAACGCAGTATTTT
>.|TRBD2|TRBV4-2|TRBJ2-1
CASSQGGLAFNEQFF
TGTGCCAGCAGCCAAGGGGGACTAGCGTTCAATGAGCAGTTCTTC
>once|TRBD1|TRBV24-1|TRBJ1-1
CATSGAGGTEAFF
TGTGCCACCAGTGGGGCAGGGGGAACCGAAGCTTTCTTT
>.|.|TRBV5-1|TRBJ2-3
CASSLAAGPPTDTQYF
TGCGCCAGCAGCTTGGCGGCGGGCCCGCCCACAGATACGCAGTATTTT